This record concerns one T cell receptor beta chain sequence. What this receptor recognizes is not known. One end of the junction is discordant with germline, which a read error may explain. This specimen comes from a study of radiation and T cells in renal cell carcinoma (dated by TCRdb to about 2020). Notes on the research overall: In total, more than 50 samples underwent TCR beta sequencing: some 25 tumors plus 27 peripheral blood samples. In the approximately 53 samples combined, some 4 million unique CDR3 nucleotide sequences were found, encoding some 2,500,000 unique CDR3 amino acid sequences. The final blood draw took place at 4 weeks after radiation, the same time as nephrectomy.

Following the manufacturer's recommendations, the immunoSEQ kit was used to generate TCR beta libraries from genomic DNA. To prepare libraries, a first multiplex PCR with proprietary primers was run, followed by a second PCR that added unique barcodes, and a bead cleanup was done after each round. A positive control reaction and a negative control reaction, both provided in the kit, were run with every batch of samples. The final libraries underwent checking on an Agilent 4200 TapeStation D1000 ScreenTape, volumetric pooling, and quantification by qPCR. An Illumina NextSeq500 fitted with a MidOutput 150-cycle cartridge performed the sequencing, running 156 Read1 cycles and 15 Index1 cycles with the kit's custom primers. The pooled library was loaded at 0.75 to 1 pM, and roughly 20% PhiX control was spiked in. The authors' analysis ran thus. The vendor-processed data were analyzed in R, and a clonotype was defined as all T cells that share the same CDR3 nucleotide sequence. For clone abundance analyses, frequencies were normalized to the 10,000 most abundant clones per sample. Before analysis, public T cell clones were removed, and these numbered fewer than six per sample on average. Tumor-enriched and baseline blood-enriched clonotypes were defined by at least a 32-fold difference in abundance between compartments. A beta-binomial differential abundance model was applied to find clonotypes that expanded or contracted between blood time points. Tumor-blood repertoire similarity was measured with the Baroni-Urbani and Buser coefficient, and groups were compared using two-tailed Wilcoxon tests in R. In its TCRdb copy, this immuneACCESS table keeps in-frame sequences only and misses some clones. Where compared with another copy, unresolved V genes explain less than half of these, and the others have no known cause. The V and J calls and clone size are taken from that table; D and trimming were inferred from the DNA. The sample profile shows around 170,000 clones; less than 90% of them were found once. The ten top clones hold about 11% of the sample.

The germline V gene encodes CDR1 LGHNT and CDR2 FRNRAP. Reading from cysteine to phenylalanine, the CDR3 counts 10 amino acids. Just the 30-base CDR3 DNA is kept, in frame starting at base 1. The time point label here, explained by the study, means: blood 4 weeks post-SBRT, at nephrectomy. Explained via the paper, the treatment or condition label denotes: 15 Gy SBRT to primary tumor, nephrectomy 4 weeks later. The samples were drawn from a clinical trial, where primary renal cell carcinomas were treated with 15 Gy of stereotactic body radiation therapy and then removed by nephrectomy 4 weeks afterward. Serial peripheral blood from radiation-treated patients was sampled at baseline, 2 weeks and 4 weeks after SBRT to track tumor-enriched clonotypes. All patients had renal cell carcinoma with clear cell pathology. The QIAamp DNA Blood Mini Kit (Qiagen) was used to prepare genomic DNA for TCR sequencing. The analyses included just those samples that passed every quality control check.

Summary of the overall study and its limitations: In blood, the top tumor clonotypes increased from baseline to 2 weeks after radiation and then shrank by 4 weeks, which suggests a temporary expansion of tumor-resident clones. Blood repertoire dynamics were not followed beyond 4 weeks after treatment. Because pretreatment tumor biopsies were not available, the baseline intratumoral presence of clonotypes could not be determined. Effects of radiation dose or scheduling on the TCR repertoire could not be addressed with the single-armed trial design.

The clonotype comes from a woman aged 45 to 65 with renal cell carcinoma. The sequencing used blood, collected from a patient whose treatment included radiotherapy and nephrectomy. This sequence uses TRBV12-5 and TRBJ2-7, with the D gene too uncertain to name. The sequenced DNA: TGTGCTAGTGGTCTGGTCGAGCAGTACTTC. Its coded protein is CASGLVEQYF.